Each of the 13 T cell receptor beta chains below was sequenced from the same sample in a study of PD-L1 blockade in urothelial cancer. As to time point: peripheral blood 6 weeks after treatment start. The table came from immunoSEQ multiplex PCR; TCRdb's copy has only in-frame clones and leaves some out. The data show tens of thousands of clones, 88% seen once. Source: PBMCs, taken around atezolizumab (anti-PD-L1) treatment. The receptor source for this set is a man in his 60s with urothelial cancer.

The chain links TRBV28 to TRBJ1-4; weak D call: TRBD1 (5 bases). This CDR3 has 14 amino acids. Germline lookup yields CDR1 MDHEN and CDR2 SYDVKM. V lost 8 bases, J lost 8 bases, and 18 bases lay in between. The CDR3 DNA follows: TGTGCCAGCTCATCTCCGACAGTGAACGAAAAACTGTTTTTT. Encoded protein: CASSSPTVNEKLFF.

The V and J genes are TRBV6-4 and TRBJ2-1; 11 nucleotides line up with TRBD1. CDR1 is MRHNA and CDR2 is SNTAGT in the germline V gene. This CDR3 is built from 16 residues. Trimming removed 6 bases from V and 6 bases from J; junction bases left unmatched: 10. The CDR3, as DNA: TGTGCCAGCAGAATCTCAGGGACAGGGGGATTCAATGAGCAGTTCTTC. It yields the protein CASRISGTGGFNEQFF.

CDR3 nucleotide sequence: TGTGCCAGCAGCTCTCAGGGCCTTCCTTCTCGCACCTTC. Amino acid sequence: CASSSQGLPSRTF. V usage is TRBV7-2 and J usage is TRBJ1-2, with TRBD1 as a possible D gene (5 bases). Germline CDR1 is SGHTA and CDR2 is FQGNSA. The CDR3 has 13 amino acids. V was clipped by 4 bases and J by 13 bases, with 19 bases between them. The full variable domain, in which reference TRBV7-2 and TRBJ1-2 provide the parts outside the CDR3, is GAGVSQSPSNKVTEKGKDVELRCDPISGHTALYWYRQSLGQGLEFLIYFQGNSAPDKSGLPSDRFSAERTGGSVSTLTIQRTQQEDSAVYLCASSSQGLPSRTFGSGTRLTVV.

The chain recombines TRBV14 with TRBJ1-6, with TRBD1 identical over 10 bases. Germline V CDR1 and CDR2: SGHDN, FVKESK. The CDR3 is 15 residues long. V shed 3 bases, J shed 13 bases, and the junction held 9 bases outside the gene matches. This chain's CDR3 is CASSQGQGSSEPLHF. DNA for the CDR3: TGTGCCAGCAGCCAGGGACAGGGGTCTTCGGAGCCCCTCCACTTT. The whole variable domain, filled in from reference TRBV14 and TRBJ1-6, reads EAGVTQFPSHSVIEKGQTVTLRCDPISGHDNLYWYRRVMGKEIKFLLHFVKESKQDESGMPNNRFLAERTGGTYSTLKVQPAELEDSGVYFCASSQGQGSSEPLHFGNGTRLTVT.

V and J are TRBV27 and TRBJ2-7; 9 nucleotides match TRBD1. CDR3 length: 15 residues. Germline V CDR1 and CDR2: MNHEY, SMNVEV (reference sequence). V dropped 5 bases and J dropped 4; count of bases not matched to a gene: 9. For the CDR3, the DNA is TGTGCCAGCAGTCTGACCGGGACAGGGTGGTACGAGCAGTACTTC. It yields the protein CASSLTGTGWYEQYF.

The V gene is TRBV6-1, the J gene TRBJ1-2; tentative D call: TRBD1 (5 bases). V was pared by 8 bases and J by 4 bases, with 5 bases between. The germline CDR1 and CDR2 sequences are MNHNS and SASEGT. The CDR3 loop spans 10 amino acids. The CDR3 protein is CASGAYGYTF. The CDR3 region has the DNA TGTGCCAGCGGGGCCTATGGCTACACCTTC.

The chain uses TRBV18 and TRBJ1-5; no clear D. Germline assignment: CDR1 KGHSH and CDR2 LQKENI. Trimming took off 4 bases at V and 0 bases at J, with 10 bases between the two ends. CDR3 length: 15 amino acids. CDR3 residues: CASSRSQHSNQPQHF. The DNA for the CDR3 is TGTGCCAGCTCACGTAGCCAGCATAGCAATCAGCCCCAGCATTTT.

This rearrangement joins TRBV20-1 to TRBJ2-1, with 7 bases aligning to TRBD1. CDR1 is DFQATT, CDR2 SNEGSKA, per germline (reference sequence). This CDR3 region has 10 residues. Losses at the gene ends were 5 bases for V and 8 bases for J; bases not matched to a gene: 0. CDR3 DNA: TGCAGTGCTCAGGGGGATGAGCAGTTCTTC. Amino acid sequence: CSAQGDEQFF.

The rearrangement joins TRBV28 to TRBJ2-3; weak D call: TRBD1 (5 bases). The CDR3 runs to 12 residues. Trimming removed 6 bases at V and 3 bases at J, with 7 bases between. Germline CDR1 is MDHEN and CDR2 is SYDVKM. The CDR3 DNA reads TGTGCCAGCAGGCAGGGAACAGATACGCAGTATTTT. Its protein is CASRQGTDTQYF. Full variable domain (remainder filled in from reference TRBV28 and TRBJ2-3): DVKVTQSSRYLVKRTGEKVFLECVQDMDHENMFWYRQDPGLGLRLIYFSYDVKMKEKGDIPEGYSVSREKKERFSLILESASTNQTSMYLCASRQGTDTQYFGPGTRLTVL.

The genes are TRBV6-5 and TRBJ2-1; weak D call: TRBD1 (5 bases). CDR1 is MNHEY, CDR2 SVGAGI, per germline. V was clipped by 2 bases and J by 4 bases, with 12 bases between them. CDR3 length equals 15 residues. This chain's CDR3 is CASSYGRQGYNEQFF. The CDR3 DNA reads TGTGCCAGCAGTTACGGCAGGCAGGGATACAATGAGCAGTTCTTC.

This chain connects TRBV28 to TRBJ1-2, with D perhaps matching TRBD1 (5 bases). The germline V and J ends were trimmed by 3 bases and 8 bases, with 22 bases remaining between them. The CDR3 contains 16 residues. Germline CDR1 and CDR2: MDHEN and SYDVKM. CDR3 sequence reads: CASSLGVQGPTSGYTF. The CDR3 nucleotides read TGTGCCAGCAGTTTGGGCGTCCAGGGCCCGACGAGCGGCTACACCTTC.

The chain employs TRBV6-1 and TRBJ2-7; 7 positions match TRBD1. V shed 8 bases, J shed 4 bases, and the junction held 14 bases outside the gene matches. CDR1 and CDR2 from the germline V gene are MNHNS and SASEGT. This CDR3 has 15 amino acids. The chain's CDR3 is CASHPGDRDNYEQYF. DNA for the CDR3: TGTGCCAGCCATCCGGGTGACAGGGATAATTACGAGCAGTACTTC.

This chain links TRBV4-1 with TRBJ1-5, with D hard to call. The CDR3 is 13 amino acids. CDR1 is MGHRA and CDR2 is YSYEKL in the germline V gene. V lost 4 bases and J 8 bases, leaving 12 bases between the germline ends. The CDR3 DNA sequence: TGCGCCAGCAGCCTCGCGCCAGCGGAGCCCCAGCATTTT. It is translated as CASSLAPAEPQHF.